The 15 T cell receptor beta chains presented below share a single source sample, sequenced in a study of identical twins. TCRdb called the 5' RACE reads again in MiXCR, with one record for every CDR3 protein. In the table there are hundreds of thousands of distinct CDR3 sequences, 9.4% of which are singletons. The sequenced sample was memory (CD45RO+) T cells sorted from blood. The receptors shown here come from a young woman in good health.

This clonotype has a count of ten or more. The chain joins TRBV6-5 to TRBJ1-2; no firm D call. The germline V and J ends were trimmed by 2 bases and 7 bases, with 11 bases remaining between them. Germline V gives CDR1 MNHEY, CDR2 SVGAGI. The CDR3 covers 13 residues. CDR3 in amino acids: CASSYADGFGYTF. In nucleotides, the CDR3 is TGTGCCAGCAGTTACGCCGACGGATTTGGCTACACCTTC.

This clonotype was recorded many times. The chain employs TRBV21-1 and TRBJ2-2; the DNA was not compared with TRBD1, the D call given in the table. TRBV21-1 is a pseudogene segment. CDR3 length: 16 residues. The CDR3 DNA reads as TGTGCCCTCCCAGCAGGGCTGATACCAAACACCGGGGAGCTGTTTTTT. Residues: CALPAGLIPNTGELFF.

This clonotype was counted at least ten times. The V and J genes are TRBV7-8 and TRBJ2-3; unclear D gene. V lost 4 bases, J lost 2 bases, and 7 bases lay in between. The CDR3 sequence is 13 residues long. Looked up from germline, CDR1 is SGHVS and CDR2 is FQNEAQ. The DNA of the CDR3 is TGTGCCAGCAGCTCGCGACTCACAGATACGCAGTATTTT. Amino acid sequence: CASSSRLTDTQYF.

This clonotype was seen a few times. This chain joins TRBV6-2 or TRBV6-3 and TRBJ2-7; 9 bases agree with TRBD2. Unmatched junction bases numbered 9, after V lost 6 bases and J lost 6 bases. The CDR3 loop spans 14 amino acids. Germline CDR1 MNHEY, CDR2 SVGEGT. CDR3: CASRGTSRGGEQYF. CDR3 nucleotide sequence: TGTGCCAGCAGAGGGACTAGCAGGGGAGGCGAGCAGTACTTC.

This clonotype was found many times. The chain uses TRBV6-1 and TRBJ2-1; the match to TRBD2 covers 10 bases. This CDR3 has 15 residues. With 7 bases clipped from V and 1 base from J, the junction kept 4 bases outside the gene matches. The germline V gene encodes CDR1 MNHNS and CDR2 SASEGT. The CDR3, as DNA: TGTGCCAGCACTCGACTAGCGGGTTCCTACAATGAGCAGTTCTTC. Translated, it gives CASTRLAGSYNEQFF.

This clonotype was observed many times. The rearrangement uses TRBV7-6 and TRBJ1-1, with 8 bases matching TRBD1. The CDR3 totals 15 residues. The trim removed 10 bases at V and 0 bases at J, leaving 10 bases unmatched. In germline, CDR1 is SGHVS, CDR2 FNYEAQ. Here the CDR3 reads CATRPGTGLNTEAFF. CDR3 bases: TGTGCCACCCGTCCCGGGACAGGCCTGAACACTGAAGCTTTCTTT.

This clonotype was recorded a few times. The chain recombines TRBV29-1 with TRBJ1-2; D unresolved. CDR1 SQVTM and CDR2 ANQGSEA come from the germline V gene. Trimming cost V 4 bases and J 4 bases, with 10 bases left between them. This CDR3 has 12 amino acids. The CDR3 DNA reads as TGCAGCGTTGGGGGTCGTAGCTATGGCTACACCTTC. The encoded protein is CSVGGRSYGYTF. The full variable domain, in which reference TRBV29-1 and TRBJ1-2 provide the parts outside the CDR3, is SAVISQKPSRDICQRGTSLTIQCQVDSQVTMMFWYRQQPGQSLTLIATANQGSEATYESGFVIDKFPISRPNLTFSTLTVSNMSPEDSSIYLCSVGGRSYGYTFGSGTRLTVV.

This clonotype was seen at least ten times. J is TRBJ1-5 and V is TRBV20-1; D ambiguous. Germline V gene lookup returns CDR1 DFQATT and CDR2 SNEGSKA (reference sequence). The CDR3 has 15 residues. The germline V and J ends were trimmed by 4 bases and 2 bases, with 15 bases remaining between them. The CDR3 nucleotides are TGCAGTGCTACTGATCCGTCTCAGGGCAATCAGCCCCAGCATTTT. Protein product: CSATDPSQGNQPQHF.

The chain joins TRBV20-1 to TRBJ2-3; 11 bases align to TRBD2. The germline V gene has CDR1 DFQATT and CDR2 SNEGSKA (reference sequence). The CDR3 is 16 residues long. J lost 3 bases, V lost 6 bases, and 11 bases had no gene match. CDR3 in DNA: TGCAGTGCCCACAGTGCGACTAGCGGGGATACAGATACGCAGTATTTT. Translated, it gives CSAHSATSGDTDTQYF.

This clonotype occurred a few times. This chain uses TRBV5-1 with TRBJ1-2; D gene ambiguous. The CDR3 is 12 residues long. The ends were cut back, 3 bases at V and 5 bases at J, with 8 bases in the middle. CDR1 SGHRS and CDR2 YFSETQ come from the germline V gene. DNA for the CDR3: TGCGCCAGCAGCTGGGATAATTATGGCTACACCTTC. As protein: CASSWDNYGYTF.

This clonotype was counted between two and nine times. The chain joins TRBV12-3 or TRBV12-4 to TRBJ1-1; D is undetermined. V dropped 7 bases and J dropped 1 base, with 7 bases sitting between them. CDR3 size: 12 residues. CDR3 nucleotide sequence: TGTGCCAGCACCGAGGGGAACACTGAAGCTTTCTTT. Translating gives CASTEGNTEAFF.

This clonotype has a handful of counts. The V call is TRBV20-1, the J call TRBJ2-7; unclear D gene. The length of the CDR3 is 12 residues. Germline CDR1 is DFQATT and CDR2 is SNEGSKA (reference sequence). The V end was cut by 2 bases, the J end by 7 bases, with 12 bases between. The CDR3 protein is CSARRALGEQYF. The DNA of the CDR3 is TGCAGTGCTAGACGGGCTTTGGGGGAGCAGTACTTC.

The chain recombines TRBV12-3 or TRBV12-4 with TRBJ2-5, with 7 bases that match TRBD1. CDR3 length equals 14 residues. V lost 3 bases and J lost 7; bases outside the gene matches: 8. CDR3 nucleotide sequence: TGTGCCAGCAGTTTCGGACAGGACCGGGGGACCCAGTACTTC. Encoded protein: CASSFGQDRGTQYF.

In DNA, the CDR3 is TGTGCCAGCAGCCGTTCCATAGCCCCCAGCTCCTACAATGAGCAGTTCTTC. It is translated as CASSRSIAPSSYNEQFF. J is TRBJ2-1 and V is TRBV5-8; no clear D. The germline V gene encodes CDR1 SGHTS and CDR2 YDEGEE. V was cut by 4 bases and J by 0 bases, with 17 bases left in between. The CDR3 is 17 amino acids.

This clonotype was recorded a few times. The chain couples TRBV7-2 to TRBJ2-4; no reliable D call. This CDR3 is 14 amino acids long. V dropped 6 bases and J dropped 0 bases, with 9 bases sitting between them. Germline V gene data show CDR1 as SGHTA and CDR2 as FQGNSA. Here the CDR3 DNA reads TGTGCCAGCAGGATGGACGGAGCCAAAAACATTCAGTACTTC. This sequence encodes CASRMDGAKNIQYF.